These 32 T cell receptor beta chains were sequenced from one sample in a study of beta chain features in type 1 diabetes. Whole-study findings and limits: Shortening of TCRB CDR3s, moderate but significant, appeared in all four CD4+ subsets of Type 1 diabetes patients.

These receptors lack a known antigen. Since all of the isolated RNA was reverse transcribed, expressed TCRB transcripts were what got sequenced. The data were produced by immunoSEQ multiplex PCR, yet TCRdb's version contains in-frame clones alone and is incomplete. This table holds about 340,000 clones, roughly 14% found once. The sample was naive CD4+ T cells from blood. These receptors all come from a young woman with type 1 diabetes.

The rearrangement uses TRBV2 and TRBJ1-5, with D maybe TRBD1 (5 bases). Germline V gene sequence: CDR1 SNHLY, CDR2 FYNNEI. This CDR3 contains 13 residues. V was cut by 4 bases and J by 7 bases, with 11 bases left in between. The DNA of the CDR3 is TGTGCCAGCAGTGTCAGGGTCTGGCAGCCCCAGCATTTT. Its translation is CASSVRVWQPQHF.

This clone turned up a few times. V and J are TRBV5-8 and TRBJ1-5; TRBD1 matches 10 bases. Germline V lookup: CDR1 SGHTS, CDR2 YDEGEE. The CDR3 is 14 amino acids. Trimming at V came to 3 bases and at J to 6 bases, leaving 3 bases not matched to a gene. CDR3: CASSSGQGGQPQHF. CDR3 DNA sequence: TGTGCCAGCAGCTCTGGACAGGGGGGTCAGCCCCAGCATTTT.

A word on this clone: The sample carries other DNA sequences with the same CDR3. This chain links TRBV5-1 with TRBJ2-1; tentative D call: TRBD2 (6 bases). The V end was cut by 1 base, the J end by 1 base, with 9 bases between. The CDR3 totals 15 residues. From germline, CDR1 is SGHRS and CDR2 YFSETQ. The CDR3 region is CASSLSGPSYNEQFF. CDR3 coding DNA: TGCGCCAGCAGCTTGAGCGGGCCATCCTACAATGAGCAGTTCTTC.

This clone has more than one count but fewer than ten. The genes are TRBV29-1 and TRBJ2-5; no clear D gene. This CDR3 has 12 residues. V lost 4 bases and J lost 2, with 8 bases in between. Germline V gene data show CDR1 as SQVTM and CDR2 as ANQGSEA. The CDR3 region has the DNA TGCAGCGTTGCTAGACCGCAAGAGACCCAGTACTTC. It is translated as CSVARPQETQYF.

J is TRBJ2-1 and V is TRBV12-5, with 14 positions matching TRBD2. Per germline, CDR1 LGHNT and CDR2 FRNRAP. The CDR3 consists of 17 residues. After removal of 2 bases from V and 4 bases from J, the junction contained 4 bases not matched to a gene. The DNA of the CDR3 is TGTGCTAGTGGTTTGCAAGGGACTAGCGGGAGTTACAATGAGCAGTTCTTC. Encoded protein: CASGLQGTSGSYNEQFF. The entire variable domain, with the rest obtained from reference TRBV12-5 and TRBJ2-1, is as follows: DARVTQTPRHKVTEMGQEVTMRCQPILGHNTVFWYRQTMMQGLELLAYFRNRAPLDDSGMPKDRFSAEMPDATLATLKIQPSEPRDSAVYFCASGLQGTSGSYNEQFFGPGTRLTVL.

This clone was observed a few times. CDR3 residues: CASSLATTGSYSNQPQHF. The CDR3 nucleotides are TGTGCCAGCAGCTTAGCCACCACAGGGAGTTATAGCAATCAGCCCCAGCATTTT. The rearrangement links TRBV7-2 to TRBJ1-5; tentatively, D is TRBD1 (6 bases). The germline V and J ends were trimmed by 0 bases and 0 bases, with 15 bases remaining between them. CDR3 length equals 18 residues. From germline, CDR1 is SGHTA and CDR2 FQGNSA.

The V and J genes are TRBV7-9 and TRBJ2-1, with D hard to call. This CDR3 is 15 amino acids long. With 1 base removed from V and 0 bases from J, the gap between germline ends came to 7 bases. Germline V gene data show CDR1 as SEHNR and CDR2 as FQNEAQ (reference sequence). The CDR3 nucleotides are TGTGCCAGCAGCTTAGGCGGTAACTCCTACAATGAGCAGTTCTTC. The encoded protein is CASSLGGNSYNEQFF.

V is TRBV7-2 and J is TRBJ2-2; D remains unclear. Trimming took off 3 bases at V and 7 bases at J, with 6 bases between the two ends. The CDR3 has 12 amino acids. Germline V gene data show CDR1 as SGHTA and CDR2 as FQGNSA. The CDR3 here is CASSLSFGELFF. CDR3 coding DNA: TGTGCCAGCAGCTTGTCGTTCGGGGAGCTGTTTTTT.

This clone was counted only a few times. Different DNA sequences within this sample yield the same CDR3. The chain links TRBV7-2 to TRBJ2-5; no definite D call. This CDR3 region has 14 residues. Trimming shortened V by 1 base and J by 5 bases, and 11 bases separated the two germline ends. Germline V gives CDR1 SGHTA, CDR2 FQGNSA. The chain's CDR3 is CASSLGGSRETQYF. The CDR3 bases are TGTGCCAGCAGCTTAGGAGGAAGTCGGGAGACCCAGTACTTC.

This CDR3 is CASSVAAHTYEQYF. The CDR3 coding sequence is TGTGCCAGCAGCGTAGCAGCGCATACCTACGAGCAGTACTTC. The J gene is TRBJ2-7, the V gene TRBV9; D remains ambiguous. Trimming took 0 bases from V and 2 from J, leaving 9 bases between them. The CDR3 is made up of 14 amino acids. Germline CDR1 and CDR2: SGDLS and YYNGEE.

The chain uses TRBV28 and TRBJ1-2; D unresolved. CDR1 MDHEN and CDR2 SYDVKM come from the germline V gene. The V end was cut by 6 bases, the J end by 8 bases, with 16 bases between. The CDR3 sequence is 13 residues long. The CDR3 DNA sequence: TGTGCCAGCAGCCCCGTCCGACTTTACGGCTACACCTTC. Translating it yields CASSPVRLYGYTF.

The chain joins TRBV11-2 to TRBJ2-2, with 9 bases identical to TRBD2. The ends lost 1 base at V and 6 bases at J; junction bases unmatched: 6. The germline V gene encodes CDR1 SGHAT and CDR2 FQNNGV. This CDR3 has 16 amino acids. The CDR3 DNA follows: TGTGCCAGCAGCTTAGGCAGCGGGAGGTTGTCCGGGGAGCTGTTTTTT. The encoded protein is CASSLGSGRLSGELFF.

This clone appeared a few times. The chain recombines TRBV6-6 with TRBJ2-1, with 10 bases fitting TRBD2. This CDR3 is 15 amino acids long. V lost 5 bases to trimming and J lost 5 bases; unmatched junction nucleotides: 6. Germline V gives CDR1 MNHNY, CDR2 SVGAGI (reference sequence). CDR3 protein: CASSGLAGVNNEQFF. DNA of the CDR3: TGTGCCAGCAGTGGGCTAGCGGGAGTGAACAATGAGCAGTTCTTC.

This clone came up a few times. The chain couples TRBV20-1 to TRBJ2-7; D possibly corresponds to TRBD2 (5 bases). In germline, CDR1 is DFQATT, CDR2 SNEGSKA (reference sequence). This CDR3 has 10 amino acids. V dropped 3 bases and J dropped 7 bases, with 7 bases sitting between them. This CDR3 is CSASRGEQYF. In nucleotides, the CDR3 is TGCAGTGCTAGTCGGGGTGAGCAGTACTTC.

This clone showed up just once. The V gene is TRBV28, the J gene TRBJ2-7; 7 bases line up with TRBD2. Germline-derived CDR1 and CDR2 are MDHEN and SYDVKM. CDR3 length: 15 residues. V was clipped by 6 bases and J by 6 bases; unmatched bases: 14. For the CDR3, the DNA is TGTGCCAGCAGGTCCGGGACTACCGTACCCCTCGAGCAGTACTTC. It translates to CASRSGTTVPLEQYF.

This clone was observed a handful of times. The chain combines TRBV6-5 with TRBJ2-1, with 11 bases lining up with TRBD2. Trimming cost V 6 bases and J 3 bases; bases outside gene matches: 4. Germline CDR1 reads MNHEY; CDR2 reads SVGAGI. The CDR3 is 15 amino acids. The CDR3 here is CASRGSGRDYNEQFF. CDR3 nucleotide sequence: TGTGCCAGCAGAGGTAGCGGGAGGGACTACAATGAGCAGTTCTTC.

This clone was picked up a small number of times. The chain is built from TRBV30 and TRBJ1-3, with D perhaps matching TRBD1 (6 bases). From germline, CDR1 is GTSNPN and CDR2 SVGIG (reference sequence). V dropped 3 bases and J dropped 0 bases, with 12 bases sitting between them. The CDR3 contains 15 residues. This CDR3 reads CAWSRGSYSGNTIYF. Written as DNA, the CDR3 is TGTGCCTGGAGCAGGGGCAGCTACTCTGGAAACACCATATATTTT.

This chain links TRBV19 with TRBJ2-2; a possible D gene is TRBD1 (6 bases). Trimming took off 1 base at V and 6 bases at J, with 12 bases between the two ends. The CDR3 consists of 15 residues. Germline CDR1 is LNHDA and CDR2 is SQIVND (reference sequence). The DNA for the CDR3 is TGTGCCAGTAGTATAGTACAGGGTGGTGCCGGGGAGCTGTTTTTT. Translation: CASSIVQGGAGELFF.

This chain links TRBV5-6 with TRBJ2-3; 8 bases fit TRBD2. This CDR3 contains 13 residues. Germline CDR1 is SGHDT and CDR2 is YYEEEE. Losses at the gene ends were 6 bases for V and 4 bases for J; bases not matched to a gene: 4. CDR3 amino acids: CASILAGSDTQYF. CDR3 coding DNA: TGTGCCAGCATCTTAGCGGGATCAGATACGCAGTATTTT.

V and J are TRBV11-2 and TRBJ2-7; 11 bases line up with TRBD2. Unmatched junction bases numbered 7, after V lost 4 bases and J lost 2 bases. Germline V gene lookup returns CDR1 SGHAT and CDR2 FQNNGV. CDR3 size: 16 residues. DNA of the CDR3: TGTGCCAGCAGCTCGACTAGCGGGACGTTACCCTACGAGCAGTACTTC. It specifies CASSSTSGTLPYEQYF.

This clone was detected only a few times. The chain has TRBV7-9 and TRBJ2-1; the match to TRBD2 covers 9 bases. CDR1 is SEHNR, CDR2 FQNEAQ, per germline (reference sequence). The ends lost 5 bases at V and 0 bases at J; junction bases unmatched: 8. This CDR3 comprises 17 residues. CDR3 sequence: CASSAQLAGRSYNEQFF. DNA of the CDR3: TGTGCCAGCAGCGCCCAACTAGCGGGCCGCTCCTACAATGAGCAGTTCTTC. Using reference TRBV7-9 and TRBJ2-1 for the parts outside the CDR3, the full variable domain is DTGVSQNPRHKITKRGQNVTFRCDPISEHNRLYWYRQTLGQGPEFLTYFQNEAQLEKSRLLSDRFSAERPKGSFSTLEIQRTEQGDSAMYLCASSAQLAGRSYNEQFFGPGTRLTVL.

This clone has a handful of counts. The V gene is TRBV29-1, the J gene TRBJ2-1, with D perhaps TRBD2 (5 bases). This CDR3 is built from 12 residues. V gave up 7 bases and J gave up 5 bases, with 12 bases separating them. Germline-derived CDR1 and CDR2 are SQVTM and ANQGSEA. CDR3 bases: TGCAGCGCCCTCGGACTCCACAATGAGCAGTTCTTC. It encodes CSALGLHNEQFF.

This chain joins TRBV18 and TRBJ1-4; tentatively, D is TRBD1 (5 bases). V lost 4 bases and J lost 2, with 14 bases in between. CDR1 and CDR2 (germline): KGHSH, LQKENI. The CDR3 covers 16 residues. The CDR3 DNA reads TGTGCCAGCTCACGGATCGGGGGTTTCACTAATGAAAAACTGTTTTTT. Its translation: CASSRIGGFTNEKLFF.

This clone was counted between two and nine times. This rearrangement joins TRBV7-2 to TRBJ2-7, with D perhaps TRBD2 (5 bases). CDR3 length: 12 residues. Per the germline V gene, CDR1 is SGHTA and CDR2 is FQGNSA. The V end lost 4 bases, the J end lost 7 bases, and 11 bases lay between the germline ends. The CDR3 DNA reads TGTGCCAGCAGCTCCCCCCCGGGAGAGCAGTACGTC. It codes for CASSSPPGEQYV.

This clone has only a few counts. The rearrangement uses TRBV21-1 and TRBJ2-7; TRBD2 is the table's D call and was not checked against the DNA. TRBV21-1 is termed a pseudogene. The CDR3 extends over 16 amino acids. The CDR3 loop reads CASKQRKRDMSREQYV. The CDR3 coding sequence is TGTGCCAGCAAGCAAAGGAAAAGGGATATGTCGCGGGAGCAGTACGTC.

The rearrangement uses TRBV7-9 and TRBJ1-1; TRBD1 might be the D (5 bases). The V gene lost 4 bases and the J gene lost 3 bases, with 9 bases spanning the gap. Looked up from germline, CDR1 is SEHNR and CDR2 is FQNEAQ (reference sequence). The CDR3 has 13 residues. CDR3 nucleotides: TGTGCCAGCAGCTGGGGGAGGGACACTGAAGCTTTCTTT. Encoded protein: CASSWGRDTEAFF. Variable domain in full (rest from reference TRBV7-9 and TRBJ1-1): DTGVSQNPRHKITKRGQNVTFRCDPISEHNRLYWYRQTLGQGPEFLTYFQNEAQLEKSRLLSDRFSAERPKGSFSTLEIQRTEQGDSAMYLCASSWGRDTEAFFGQGTRLTVV.

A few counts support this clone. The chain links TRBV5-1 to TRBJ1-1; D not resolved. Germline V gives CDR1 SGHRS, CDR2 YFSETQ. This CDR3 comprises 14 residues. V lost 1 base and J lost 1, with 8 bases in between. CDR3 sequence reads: CASSLPGRNTEAFF. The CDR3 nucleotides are TGCGCCAGCAGCTTGCCTGGGAGGAACACTGAAGCTTTCTTT.

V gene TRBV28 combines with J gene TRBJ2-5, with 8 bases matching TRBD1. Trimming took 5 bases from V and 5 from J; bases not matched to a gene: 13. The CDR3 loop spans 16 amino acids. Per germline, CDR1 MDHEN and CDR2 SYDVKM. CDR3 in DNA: TGTGCCAGCAGTCTCCCAAAAGGGACAGGCGGGGAGACCCAGTACTTC. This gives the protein CASSLPKGTGGETQYF.

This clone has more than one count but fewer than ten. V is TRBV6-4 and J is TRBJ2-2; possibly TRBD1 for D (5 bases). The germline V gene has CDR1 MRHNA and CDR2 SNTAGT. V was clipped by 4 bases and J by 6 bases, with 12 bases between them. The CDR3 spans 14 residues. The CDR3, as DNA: TGTGCCAGCAGTGTTCAGGGTTTCGCCGGGGAGCTGTTTTTT. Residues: CASSVQGFAGELFF.

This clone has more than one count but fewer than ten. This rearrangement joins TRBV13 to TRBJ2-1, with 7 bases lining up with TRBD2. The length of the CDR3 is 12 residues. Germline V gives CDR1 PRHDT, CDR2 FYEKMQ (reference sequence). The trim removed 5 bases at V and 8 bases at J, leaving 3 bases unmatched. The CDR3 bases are TGTGCCAGCAGCCCAGGGAGGGATGAGCAGTTCTTC. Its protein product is CASSPGRDEQFF.

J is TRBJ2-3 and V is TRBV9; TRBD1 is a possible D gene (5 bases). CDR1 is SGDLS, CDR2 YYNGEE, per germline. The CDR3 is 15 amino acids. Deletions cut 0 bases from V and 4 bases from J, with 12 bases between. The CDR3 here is CASSVGGRQSDTQYF. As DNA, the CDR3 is TGTGCCAGCAGCGTAGGGGGCAGGCAATCAGATACGCAGTATTTT.

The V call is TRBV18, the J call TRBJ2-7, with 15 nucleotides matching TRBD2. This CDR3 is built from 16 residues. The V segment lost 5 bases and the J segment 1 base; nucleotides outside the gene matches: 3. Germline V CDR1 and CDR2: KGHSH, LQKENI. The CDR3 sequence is CASSYGTSGRSYEQYV. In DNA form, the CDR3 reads TGTGCCAGCTCATACGGGACTAGCGGGAGGTCCTACGAGCAGTACGTC.